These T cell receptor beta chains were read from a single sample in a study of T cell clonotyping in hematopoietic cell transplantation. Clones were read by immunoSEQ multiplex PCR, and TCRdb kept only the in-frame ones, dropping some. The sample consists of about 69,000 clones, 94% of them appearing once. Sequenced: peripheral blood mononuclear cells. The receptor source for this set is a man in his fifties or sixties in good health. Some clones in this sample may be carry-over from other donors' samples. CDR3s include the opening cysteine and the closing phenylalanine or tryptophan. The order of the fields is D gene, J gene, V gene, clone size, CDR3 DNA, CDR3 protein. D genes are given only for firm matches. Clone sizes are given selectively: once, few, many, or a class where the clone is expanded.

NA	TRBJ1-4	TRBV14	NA	TGTGCCAGCAGCCCACTTGGGAAGGGAGGTGAAAAACTGTTTTTT	CASSPLGKGGEKLFF
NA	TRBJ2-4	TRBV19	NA	TGTGCCAGTAGTATACGCCCCGACATGGGAGGCTTAGCCAAAAACATTCAGTACTTC	CASSIRPDMGGLAKNIQYF
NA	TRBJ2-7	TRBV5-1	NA	TGCGCCAGCAGGCGTTGGTCGGGAGACGAGCAGTACTTC	CASRRWSGDEQYF
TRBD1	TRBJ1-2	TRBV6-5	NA	TGTGCCAGCAGTCGATCTGGACAGGGCTATGGCTACACCTTC	CASSRSGQGYGYTF
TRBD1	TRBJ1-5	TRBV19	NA	TGTGCCAGTAGTACGGGACAGGGGGCGGGCAATCAGCCCCAGCATTTT	CASSTGQGAGNQPQHF
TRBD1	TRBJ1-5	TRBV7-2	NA	TGTGCCAGCAGCGTGAACCAGGGGGTTGGCAATCAGCCCCAGCATTTT	CASSVNQGVGNQPQHF
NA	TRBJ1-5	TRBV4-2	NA	TGTGCCAGCAGCCCTTGGACGGAAAGCAATCAGCCCCAGCATTTT	CASSPWTESNQPQHF
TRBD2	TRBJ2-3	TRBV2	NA	TGTGCCAGCGGGGTAGGGGGTAGCGGGGTTAGCACAGATACGCAGTATTTT	CASGVGGSGVSTDTQYF
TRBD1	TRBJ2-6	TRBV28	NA	TGTGCCAGCAGTTACAGACAGGGGCGGGGCTCTGGGGCCAACGTCCTGACTTTC	CASSYRQGRGSGANVLTF
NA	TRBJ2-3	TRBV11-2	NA	TGTGCCAGCAGCCCCGTTGCGGCAGATACGCAGTATTTT	CASSPVAADTQYF
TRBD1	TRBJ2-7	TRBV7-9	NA	TGTGCCAGCAGCTTATGGACAGGGGACGACGAGCAGTACTTC	CASSLWTGDDEQYF
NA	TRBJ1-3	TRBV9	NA	TGTGCCAGCAGCGTAGAACCAGGCGTCTCTGGAAACACCATATATTTT	CASSVEPGVSGNTIYF
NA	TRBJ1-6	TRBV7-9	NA	TGTGCCAGCAGCTTAGCCAGGGAATTTTCACCCCTCCACTTT	CASSLAREFSPLHF
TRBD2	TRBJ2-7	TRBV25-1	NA	TGTGCCAGCAGTGTTCTAGCGGAGTACGAGCAGTACTTC	CASSVLAEYEQYF
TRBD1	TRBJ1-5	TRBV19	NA	TGTGCCAGTAGAACGACAGGGGGCGCCTATAGCAATCAGCCCCAGCATTTT	CASRTTGGAYSNQPQHF
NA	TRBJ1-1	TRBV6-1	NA	TGTGCCAGCAGTGAAAATTTGGGGGCTGTCACTGAAGCTTTCTTT	CASSENLGAVTEAFF
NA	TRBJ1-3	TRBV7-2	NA	TGTGCCAGCAGCGCATATCAGGGCTCTGGAAACACCATATATTTT	CASSAYQGSGNTIYF
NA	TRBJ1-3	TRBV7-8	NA	TGTGCCAGCAGCTTAGGGACAGCTGGAAACACCATATATTTT	CASSLGTAGNTIYF
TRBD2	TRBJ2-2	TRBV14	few	TGTGCCAGCAGCCAAGGCCCGGGAGGGACCGGGGAGCTGTTTTTT	CASSQGPGGTGELFF
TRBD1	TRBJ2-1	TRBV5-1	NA	TGCGCCAGCAGGGATGCGGGACAGGGCTACAATGAGCAGTTCTTC	CASRDAGQGYNEQFF
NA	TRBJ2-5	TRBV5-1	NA	TGCGCCAGCAGCTTGGAGGCGTCAGAGACCCAGTACTTC	CASSLEASETQYF
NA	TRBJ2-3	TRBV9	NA	TGTGCCAGCAGCAAAGGCAGGGGAGATACGCAGTATTTT	CASSKGRGDTQYF
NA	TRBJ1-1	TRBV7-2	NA	TGTGCCAGCAGCTGGACAGTCTCTGAAGCTTTCTTT	CASSWTVSEAFF
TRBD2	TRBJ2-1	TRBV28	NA	TGTGCCAGCAGTTTTAGTCCGCTAGCGGACAATGAGCAGTTCTTC	CASSFSPLADNEQFF
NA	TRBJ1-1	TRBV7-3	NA	TGTGCCAGCAGCTTATCCCCAGGGGATGAAGCTTTCTTT	CASSLSPGDEAFF
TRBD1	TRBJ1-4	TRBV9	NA	TGTGCCAGCAGCGGACAGGGCGGTGAAAAACTGTTTTTT	CASSGQGGEKLFF
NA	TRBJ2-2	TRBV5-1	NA	TGCGCCAGCAGCTTAAGATCCCGGAGTACCACCGGGGAGCTGTTTTTT	CASSLRSRSTTGELFF
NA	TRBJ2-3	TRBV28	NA	TGTGCCACTCTGGGGTCCCCTCCTACAGATACGCAGTATTTT	CATLGSPPTDTQYF
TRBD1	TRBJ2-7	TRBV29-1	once	TGCAGCACCCGGGACAGGGAGGACGAGCAGTACTTC	CSTRDREDEQYF
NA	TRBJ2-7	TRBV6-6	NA	TGTGCCAGCAGTTTAGCCAGCTCCTACGAGCAGTACTTC	CASSLASSYEQYF
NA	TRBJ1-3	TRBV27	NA	TGTGCCAGCAGAACGGGGGCGGAGGACACCATATATTTT	CASRTGAEDTIYF
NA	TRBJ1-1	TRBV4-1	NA	TGCGCCAGCAGCCAATCTAGCGGAAGGAACACTGAAGCTTTCTTT	CASSQSSGRNTEAFF
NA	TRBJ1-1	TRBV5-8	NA	TGTGCCAGCAGCTGGTTACGGCAGAACACTGAAGCTTTCTTT	CASSWLRQNTEAFF
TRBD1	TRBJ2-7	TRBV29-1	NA	TGCAGCGTTGCTAGGGGGACAGGGGTTAACGAGCAGTACTTC	CSVARGTGVNEQYF
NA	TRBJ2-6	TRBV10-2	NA	TGCGCCAGCAGTGAGTCGACTAGCTCTGGGGCCAACGTCCTGACTTTC	CASSESTSSGANVLTF
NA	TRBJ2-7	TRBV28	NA	TGTGCCAGCAGTTTGGGTGGGGACTCCTACGAGCAGTACTTC	CASSLGGDSYEQYF
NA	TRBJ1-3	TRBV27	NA	TGTGCCAGCAGCCAGGCTGGAAACACCATATATTTT	CASSQAGNTIYF
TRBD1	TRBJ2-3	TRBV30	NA	TGTGCCTGGTTGACAGGGAGTGGCACAGATACGCAGTATTTT	CAWLTGSGTDTQYF
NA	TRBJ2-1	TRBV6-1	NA	TGTGCCAGCAGGGACCACTCGCTCTCCTACAATGAGCAGTTCTTC	CASRDHSLSYNEQFF
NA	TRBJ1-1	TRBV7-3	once	TGTGCCAGCAGCCAACAAGGACCGCTGAACACTGAAGCTTTCTTT	CASSQQGPLNTEAFF
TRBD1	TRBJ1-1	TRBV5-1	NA	TGCGCCAGCAGCAGGGACAGACTGGGCACTGAAGCTTTCTTT	CASSRDRLGTEAFF
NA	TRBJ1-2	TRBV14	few	TGTGCCAGCAGCCAAGATTACAGTTATGGCTACACCTTC	CASSQDYSYGYTF
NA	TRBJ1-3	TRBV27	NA	TGTGCCAGCAGGTACCTCTCTGGAAACACCATATATTTT	CASRYLSGNTIYF
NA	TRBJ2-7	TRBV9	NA	TGTGCCAGCAGCGTAGGGACAGAACCCTACGAGCAGTACTTC	CASSVGTEPYEQYF
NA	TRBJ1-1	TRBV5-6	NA	TGTGCCAGCAGCTTGGGGGTTGAGGCTTTCTTT	CASSLGVEAFF
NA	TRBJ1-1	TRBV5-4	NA	TGTGCCAGCAGATTTGAGTGGGGAGACGCTTTCTTT	CASRFEWGDAFF
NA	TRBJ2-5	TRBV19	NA	TGTGCCAGTAGTCGGACTAAAGAGACCCAGTACTTC	CASSRTKETQYF
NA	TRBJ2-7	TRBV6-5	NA	TGTGCCAGCAGTCCTCTAGGGGATGAGCAGTACTTC	CASSPLGDEQYF
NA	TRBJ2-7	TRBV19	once	TGTGCCAGTAGCCCTCAGGGGAGCCTCTACGAGCAGTACTTC	CASSPQGSLYEQYF
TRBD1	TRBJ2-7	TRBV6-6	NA	TGTGCCAGCAGCCGCCGACAGGGGGAGTACTTC	CASSRRQGEYF
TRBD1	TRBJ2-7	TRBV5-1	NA	TGCGCCAGCAGCTTTGGGACAGGGGAGACCTACGAGCAGTACTTC	CASSFGTGETYEQYF
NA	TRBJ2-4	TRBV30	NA	TGTGCCTGGAGTCCGGGACAAATTCAGTACTTC	CAWSPGQIQYF
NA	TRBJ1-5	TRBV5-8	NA	TGTGCCAGCAACCTAGGGGTAAATCTTCAGCCCCAGCATTTT	CASNLGVNLQPQHF
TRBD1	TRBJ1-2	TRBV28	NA	TGTGCCAGCAGGACAGGGAATGGCTACACCTTC	CASRTGNGYTF
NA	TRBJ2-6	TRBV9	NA	TGTGCCAGCAGCTCCTCGGCGGGTATAGGCTCTGGGGCCAACGTCCTGACTTTC	CASSSSAGIGSGANVLTF